This record concerns one TCR beta chain sequence. What it binds is unknown. Germline V lookup: CDR1 SGHVS, CDR2 FQNEAQ. J lost 6 bases, V lost 5 bases, and 7 bases had no gene match. This CDR3 has 14 residues. Treatment of the sample: about 20 received Ad26.COV2.S at low or high dose, single or two shots; about 5 received placebo; per-sample allocation not given. Sampling was done on day 63 after the first vaccine or placebo injection. TCRdb's copy holds only in-frame clones and misses some; the assay was immunoSEQ multiplex PCR. Among about half a million clones listed, 80% to 90% were seen once. This entry is derived from a study of Ad26.COV2.S vaccination and SARS-CoV-2 variants. Study conclusions and caveats: Vaccine recipients and placebo recipients showed similar non-spike TCR breadth. People given the vaccine had a wider spike-specific TCR breadth than placebo recipients did.

The rearrangement joins TRBV7-8 to TRBJ2-4, with 7 bases matching TRBD1. This specimen consisted of peripheral blood, obtained in a trial of Ad26.COV2.S vaccine versus placebo. This receptor was obtained from a person between 18 and 65 years old who received the Ad26.COV2.S COVID-19 vaccine or a placebo. CDR3 sequence: CASSLGTAGNIQYF. The CDR3 DNA reads as TGTGCCAGCAGCCTCGGGACAGCTGGAAACATTCAGTACTTC.